A single sample gave rise to the 29 T cell receptor beta chains below, sequenced in a study of shared clonotypes between healthy human individuals (dated by TCRdb to 2020 to 2021). Libraries were prepared through the immunoSEQ multiplex PCR assay. The clones in this table, taken by TCRdb from immuneACCESS, are in-frame only. Not every clone is retained; where verified, under half of the shortfall comes from an unresolved V gene, and the cause of the rest is unknown. Recorded for this sample are over a million clones; about 98% of them occurred a single time. Roughly 0.4% of the sample goes to the ten largest clones. The sample was naive CD4+ T cells sorted from blood. This specimen's cell subset or site label, per the study, means: CD45RA+ positively selected. These receptors all come from a young man in good health.

V is TRBV10-1 and J is TRBJ1-2; no clear D gene. The germline gives CDR1 WNHNN, CDR2 SYGVQD (reference sequence). The CDR3 spans 16 residues. The V end was cut by 11 bases, the J end by 2 bases, with 24 bases between. The CDR3 is CAPSRSVTGRNYGYTF. The CDR3 DNA follows: TGCGCCCCCTCCCGGTCGGTCACCGGCAGAAACTATGGCTACACCTTC.

The V and J genes are TRBV5-4 and TRBJ2-7; 12 bases map to TRBD2. CDR3 length equals 16 residues. J was trimmed by 2 bases and V by 4 bases; bases with no gene match: 7. CDR1 is SGHNT and CDR2 is YYREEE in the germline V gene (reference sequence). The CDR3 protein is CASSQRLAGDPYEQYF. The CDR3 coding sequence is TGTGCCAGCAGCCAACGACTAGCGGGAGACCCCTACGAGCAGTACTTC.

This rearrangement joins TRBV25-1 to TRBJ2-4; D ambiguous. V was trimmed by 4 bases and J by 10 bases, leaving 17 bases between them. From germline, CDR1 is MGHDK and CDR2 SYGVNS. CDR3 length: 14 residues. CDR3 nucleotide sequence: TGTGCCAGCAGTGCATTAGGAACGGGTGTAATTCAGTACTTC. This translates into CASSALGTGVIQYF.

This clone is a singleton in its sample. This rearrangement joins TRBV2 to TRBJ2-2; D is ambiguous. The germline V gene encodes CDR1 SNHLY and CDR2 FYNNEI. The CDR3 extends over 14 amino acids. V lost 7 bases, J lost 0 bases, and 9 bases lay in between. CDR3 sequence reads: CASTRSSNTGELFF. Here the CDR3 DNA reads TGTGCCAGCACCCGGTCGTCGAACACCGGGGAGCTGTTTTTT.

This clone has just one count. V usage is TRBV5-4 and J usage is TRBJ1-2; D is possibly TRBD1 (5 bases). The V and J ends lost 4 bases and 3 bases respectively, with 19 bases between them. Germline CDR1 SGHNT, CDR2 YYREEE (reference sequence). This CDR3 has 16 amino acids. CDR3 nucleotides: TGTGCCAGCAGCCTCGGCGGGGGTGTCAGGGACTATGGCTACACCTTC. It codes for CASSLGGGVRDYGYTF.

The genes are TRBV27 and TRBJ2-2, with unresolved D. Germline loops: CDR1 MNHEY, CDR2 SMNVEV (reference sequence). This CDR3 comprises 15 residues. Trimming took 2 bases from V and 7 from J, leaving 14 bases between them. CDR3 nucleotide sequence: TGTGCCAGCAGTTTAGTCCCAGGTGGCGGCGGGGAGCTGTTTTTT. Its translation is CASSLVPGGGGELFF.

The chain couples TRBV7-2 to TRBJ2-7, with TRBD2 matching over 7 bases. This CDR3 contains 14 residues. The germline V gene encodes CDR1 SGHTA and CDR2 FQGNSA. V lost 2 bases and J lost 2; bases outside the gene matches: 3. CDR3 residues: CASSLKRGPYEQYF. CDR3 nucleotides: TGTGCCAGCAGCTTAAAGCGGGGTCCCTACGAGCAGTACTTC.

The chain has TRBV5-4 and TRBJ2-5, with 10 bases that match TRBD2. Germline CDR1 SGHNT, CDR2 YYREEE (reference sequence). There are 15 residues in the CDR3. V was clipped by 2 bases and J by 2 bases; unmatched bases: 3. The DNA of the CDR3 is TGTGCCAGCAGCTTAAGGACTAGCGGACAAGAGACCCAGTACTTC. It specifies CASSLRTSGQETQYF.

J is TRBJ1-5 and V is TRBV6-1; possible D gene TRBD1, 6 bases. The CDR3 has 14 residues. CDR1 MNHNS and CDR2 SASEGT come from the germline V gene. V lost 6 bases and J 4 bases, leaving 13 bases between the germline ends. CDR3 sequence: CASRFRGRNQPQHF. CDR3 coding DNA: TGTGCCAGCAGATTTAGGGGGAGGAATCAGCCCCAGCATTTT.

This clone was observed once. The chain links TRBV2 to TRBJ2-5, with 7 bases lining up with TRBD2. Looked up from germline, CDR1 is SNHLY and CDR2 is FYNNEI. CDR3 size: 15 residues. The trim removed 7 bases at V and 5 bases at J, leaving 13 bases unmatched. For the CDR3, the DNA is TGTGCCAGCACCCTTCTCGAGGGACTACTGGAGACCCAGTACTTC. Translating gives CASTLLEGLLETQYF. Combining the CDR3 with reference TRBV2 and TRBJ2-5 gives the whole variable domain EPEVTQTPSHQVTQMGQEVILRCVPISNHLYFYWYRQILGQKVEFLVSFYNNEISEKSEIFDDQFSVERPDGSNFTLKIRSTKLEDSAMYFCASTLLEGLLETQYFGPGTRLLVL.

The chain is built from TRBV5-6 and TRBJ2-3, with 13 nucleotides matching TRBD2. The trim removed 3 bases at V and 4 bases at J, leaving 5 bases unmatched. Germline assignment: CDR1 SGHDT and CDR2 YYEEEE. The CDR3 loop spans 16 amino acids. CDR3 amino acids: CASSSLLAGGSDTQYF. The CDR3, as DNA: TGTGCCAGCAGCTCACTACTAGCGGGAGGGTCAGATACGCAGTATTTT.

V gene TRBV5-1 combines with J gene TRBJ2-5, with 7 bases identical to TRBD2. This CDR3 contains 15 residues. Germline V CDR1 and CDR2: SGHRS, YFSETQ. Trimming cost V 4 bases and J 2 bases; bases outside gene matches: 8. The CDR3 coding sequence is TGCGCCAGCAGCACCCCGACTAGCAGACAAGAGACCCAGTACTTC. Encoded protein: CASSTPTSRQETQYF.

Only one count was recorded for this clone. The V and J genes are TRBV2 and TRBJ1-5; TRBD1 aligns across 9 bases. Trimming removed 5 bases from V and 11 bases from J; junction bases left unmatched: 4. Looked up from germline, CDR1 is SNHLY and CDR2 is FYNNEI. This CDR3 has 12 residues. This CDR3 is CASSTGTGTQHF. In DNA, the CDR3 is TGTGCCAGCAGTACTGGGACAGGGACCCAGCATTTT.

V gene TRBV18 combines with J gene TRBJ2-5; 7 bases agree with TRBD1. CDR3 length equals 17 residues. Germline values: CDR1 KGHSH, CDR2 LQKENI. V lost 1 base to trimming and J lost 1 base; unmatched junction nucleotides: 9. CDR3 sequence (DNA): TGTGCCAGCTCACCACTCCACGGGACAGCCTTCCAAGAGACCCAGTACTTC. Protein: CASSPLHGTAFQETQYF. Filled out from reference TRBV18 and TRBJ2-5, the complete variable domain reads NAGVMQNPRHLVRRRGQEARLRCSPMKGHSHVYWYRQLPEEGLKFMVYLQKENIIDESGMPKERFSAEFPKEGPSILRIQQVVRGDSAAYFCASSPLHGTAFQETQYFGPGTRLLVL.

The chain couples TRBV18 to TRBJ1-1; D might be TRBD1 (5 bases). This CDR3 has 14 residues. Trimming took 2 bases from V and 7 from J, leaving 14 bases between them. Germline V gene sequence: CDR1 KGHSH, CDR2 LQKENI. This CDR3 reads CASSPLEGSDEAFF. The CDR3 nucleotides are TGTGCCAGCTCACCATTGGAGGGGTCCGATGAAGCTTTCTTT.

V is TRBV5-1 and J is TRBJ2-7; TRBD2 agrees at 11 bases. There are 15 residues in the CDR3. Germline CDR1 reads SGHRS; CDR2 reads YFSETQ. V was clipped by 0 bases and J by 12 bases; unmatched bases: 11. The CDR3 nucleotides read TGCGCCAGCAGCTTGGAGGGTATTAGCGGGAGGGAAGCGTACTTC. Amino acids: CASSLEGISGREAYF.

The rearrangement links TRBV18 to TRBJ1-2; D is perhaps TRBD1 (6 bases). V was clipped by 2 bases and J by 4 bases, with 23 bases between them. In germline, CDR1 is KGHSH, CDR2 LQKENI. There are 18 residues in the CDR3. CDR3 bases: TGTGCCAGCTCACCAATTGCGCTGTCAGGGGCACCGTTCTATGGCTACACCTTC. Translating gives CASSPIALSGAPFYGYTF.

The chain links TRBV19 to TRBJ2-1; unclear D gene. The length of the CDR3 is 13 residues. Germline-derived CDR1 and CDR2 are LNHDA and SQIVND (reference sequence). The ends were cut back, 3 bases at V and 3 bases at J, with 6 bases in the middle. The CDR3 loop reads CASSMARYNEQFF. DNA for the CDR3: TGTGCCAGTAGTATGGCGCGCTACAATGAGCAGTTCTTC.

The chain links TRBV19 to TRBJ2-1; a weak D match, TRBD2 (5 bases). Per the germline V gene, CDR1 is LNHDA and CDR2 is SQIVND (reference sequence). This CDR3 is built from 16 residues. Deletions cut 3 bases from V and 0 bases from J, with 12 bases between. The DNA of the CDR3 is TGTGCCAGTAGTATGAGAGGAGAGGGCTCCTACAATGAGCAGTTCTTC. Translation gives CASSMRGEGSYNEQFF.

This chain joins TRBV10-1 and TRBJ2-2, with TRBD1 matching over 7 bases. With V trimmed by 0 bases and J by 4 bases, 5 bases remained unmatched. The CDR3 is 16 amino acids. CDR1 is WNHNN, CDR2 SYGVQD, per germline (reference sequence). In DNA, the CDR3 is TGCGCCAGCAGTGAGTCGCGACAGGGCCTCACCGGGGAGCTGTTTTTT. Its protein is CASSESRQGLTGELFF.

The J gene is TRBJ2-2, the V gene TRBV5-1; possibly TRBD1 for D (7 bases). This CDR3 region has 15 residues. Germline V gives CDR1 SGHRS, CDR2 YFSETQ. The V end lost 3 bases, the J end lost 2 bases, and 11 bases lay between the germline ends. The CDR3 loop reads CASSSQGGNTGELFF. Written as DNA, the CDR3 is TGCGCCAGCAGCTCTCAGGGGGGCAACACCGGGGAGCTGTTTTTT. The whole variable domain, filled in from reference TRBV5-1 and TRBJ2-2, reads KAGVTQTPRYLIKTRGQQVTLSCSPISGHRSVSWYQQTPGQGLQFLFEYFSETQRNKGNFPGRFSGRQFSNSRSEMNVSTLELGDSALYLCASSSQGGNTGELFFGEGSRLTVL.

The chain employs TRBV7-2 and TRBJ2-1; 8 bases are a match to TRBD2. Germline V CDR1 and CDR2: SGHTA, FQGNSA. The CDR3 has 13 amino acids. V lost 5 bases and J lost 9; bases outside the gene matches: 6. The CDR3 sequence is CASSQGLVGEQFF. DNA of the CDR3: TGTGCCAGCAGCCAGGGACTAGTCGGTGAGCAGTTCTTC.

The rearrangement links TRBV7-9 to TRBJ1-2; D ambiguous. The V and J ends lost 3 bases and 7 bases respectively, with 18 bases between them. The CDR3 is 15 residues long. Germline V gene data show CDR1 as SEHNR and CDR2 as FQNEAQ (reference sequence). In DNA form, the CDR3 reads TGTGCCAGCAGCTTGGCCCCGGGTCTCCCGGGTGGCTACACCTTC. It translates to CASSLAPGLPGGYTF.

In this sample, this clone turned up once. J is TRBJ2-3 and V is TRBV18; 8 bases align to TRBD2. The CDR3 contains 16 residues. V gave up 1 base and J gave up 2 bases; unmatched junction bases: 5. Germline lookup yields CDR1 KGHSH and CDR2 LQKENI. CDR3 loop: CASSPLPGGYTDTQYF. The CDR3 region has the DNA TGTGCCAGCTCACCACTCCCGGGAGGGTACACAGATACGCAGTATTTT.

The chain recombines TRBV29-1 with TRBJ2-7; D uncertain. This CDR3 has 12 amino acids. The ends were cut back, 5 bases at V and 0 bases at J, with 8 bases in the middle. Germline values: CDR1 SQVTM, CDR2 ANQGSEA. The DNA of the CDR3 is TGCAGCGTTATTCATGACTCCTACGAGCAGTACTTC. This gives the protein CSVIHDSYEQYF.

J is TRBJ2-3 and V is TRBV13; 7 bases map to TRBD2. The germline V gene encodes CDR1 PRHDT and CDR2 FYEKMQ (reference sequence). After removal of 4 bases from V and 5 bases from J, the junction contained 12 bases not matched to a gene. The CDR3 totals 16 residues. The CDR3 protein is CASSSGAPSGGDTQYF. The CDR3, as DNA: TGTGCCAGCAGCTCCGGGGCCCCCTCGGGAGGAGATACGCAGTATTTT.

The rearrangement links TRBV5-4 to TRBJ1-3; D gene uncertain. The CDR3 is made up of 13 amino acids. Germline CDR1 reads SGHNT; CDR2 reads YYREEE (reference sequence). The V end lost 8 bases, the J end lost 4 bases, and 13 bases lay between the germline ends. The CDR3 bases are TGTGCCAGTGGAGAGAAAGGGGGAAACACCATATATTTT. Translating it yields CASGEKGGNTIYF.

Note on this clone: Additional DNA sequences in this sample encode the identical CDR3. V is TRBV18 and J is TRBJ2-1, with 13 bases matching TRBD2. V gave up 3 bases and J gave up 10 bases; unmatched junction bases: 3. Germline lookup yields CDR1 KGHSH and CDR2 LQKENI. CDR3 length: 14 amino acids. CDR3 coding DNA: TGTGCCAGCTCACCCCCGGGACTAGCGGGGGAGCAGTTCTTC. Protein product: CASSPPGLAGEQFF.

The CDR3 DNA is TGTGCCAGCAGTGTATCTCTCGGCGGAGCTAGCACAGATACGCAGTATTTT. Residues: CASSVSLGGASTDTQYF. The chain combines TRBV25-1 with TRBJ2-3, with D uncertain. The CDR3 has 17 amino acids. Germline CDR1 is MGHDK and CDR2 is SYGVNS. V was trimmed by 4 bases and J by 0 bases, leaving 17 bases between them. The variable domain in full, with the rest retrieved from reference TRBV25-1 and TRBJ2-3, is EADIYQTPRYLVIGTGKKITLECSQTMGHDKMYWYQQDPGMELHLIHYSYGVNSTEKGDLSSESTVSRIRTEHFPLTLESARPSHTSQYLCASSVSLGGASTDTQYFGPGTRLTVL.